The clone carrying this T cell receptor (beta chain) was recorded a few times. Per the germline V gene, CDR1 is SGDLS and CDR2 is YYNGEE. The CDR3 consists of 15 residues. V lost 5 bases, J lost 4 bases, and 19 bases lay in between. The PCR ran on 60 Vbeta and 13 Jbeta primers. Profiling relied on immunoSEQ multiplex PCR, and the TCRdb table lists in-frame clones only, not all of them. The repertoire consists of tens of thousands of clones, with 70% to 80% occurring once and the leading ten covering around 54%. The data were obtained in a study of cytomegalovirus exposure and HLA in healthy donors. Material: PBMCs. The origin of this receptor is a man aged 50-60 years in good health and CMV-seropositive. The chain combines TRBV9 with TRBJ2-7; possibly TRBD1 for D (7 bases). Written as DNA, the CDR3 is TGTGCCAGCAGTTCCTCAGGGGGGCTTGGGTACGAGCAGTACTTC. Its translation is CASSSSGGLGYEQYF. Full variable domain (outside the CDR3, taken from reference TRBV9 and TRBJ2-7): DSGVTQTPKHLITATGQRVTLRCSPRSGDLSVYWYQQSLDQGLQFLIQYYNGEERAKGNILERFSAQQFPDLHSELNLSSLELGDSALYFCASSSSGGLGYEQYFGPGTRLTVT.